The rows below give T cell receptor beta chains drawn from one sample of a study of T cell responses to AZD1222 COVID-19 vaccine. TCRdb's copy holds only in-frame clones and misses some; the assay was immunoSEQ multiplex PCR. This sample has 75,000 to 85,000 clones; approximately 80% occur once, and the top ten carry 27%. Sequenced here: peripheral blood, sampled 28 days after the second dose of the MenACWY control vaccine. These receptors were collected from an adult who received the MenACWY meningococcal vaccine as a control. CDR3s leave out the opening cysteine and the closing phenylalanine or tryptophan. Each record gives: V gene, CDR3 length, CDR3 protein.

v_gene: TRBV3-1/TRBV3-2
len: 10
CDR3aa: ASSRKRETQY

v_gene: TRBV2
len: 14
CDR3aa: ASSAGTGAGNTEAF

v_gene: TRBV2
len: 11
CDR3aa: ASSSNMNTEAF

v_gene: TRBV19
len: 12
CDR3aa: ASSSGRGTDTQY

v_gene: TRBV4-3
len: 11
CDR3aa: ASSQDLRGGYT

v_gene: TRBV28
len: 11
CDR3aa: ASSPPGDYGYT

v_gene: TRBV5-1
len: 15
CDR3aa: ASSWREVLVSTDTQY

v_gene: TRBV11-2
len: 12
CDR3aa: ASSSRTSSGVQF

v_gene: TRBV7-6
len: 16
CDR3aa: ASSLSPPRRTSQETQY

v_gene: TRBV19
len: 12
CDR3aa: ASSIDREGYEQY